This entry concerns a single TCR beta chain. Its antigen is unidentified. A read error is likely here: a far larger clone is one base away. Treatment specified: approximately 9-day PBMC culture with coronavirus spike peptide pools or control peptides (ViraFEST assay). Ahead of the COVID-19 pandemic (2011-2018), the CD4+ T cells of the unexposed donor were collected. ViraFEST used peptide pools to expand antigen-specific T cells and subsequently sequenced their TCRs. It was after 10 days of culture that CD4+ T cells were isolated by negative selection. The Oncomine TCR Beta short-read assay was what sequenced the DNA obtained from cultured CD4+ T cells. The template was genomic DNA from cultured CD4+ T cells. In TCRdb, the PCR reads were re-called with MiXCR into one record per CDR3 protein. The table shows about 2,000 distinct CDR3 sequences, with 60% occurring only once. CDR1 is SGHTA, CDR2 FQGNSA, per germline. There are 14 residues in the CDR3.

This sample was included in a study of vaccination and CD4 T cells after COVID-19. Study context: The convalescents were made up of six males and four females, two of whom were Hispanic.

The chain is built from TRBV7-2 and TRBJ1-2, with D uncertain. The sequence was collected from a human donor in good health. Input material: CD4+ T cells from blood, cultured in vitro. CDR3 loop: CVSSLSSGNYGYTF. CDR3 coding DNA: TGTGTCAGCAGCTTAAGTTCGGGAAACTATGGCTACACCTTC.